The T cell receptor beta chain under discussion was sequenced for a study of T-cell memory formation after mild COVID-19. Study summary: TCR clusters were mostly donor specific.

Points from the study as a whole: Largely, contracting CD4+ clones fell within CM and EM, and contracting CD8+ clones within EMRA. Still unconfirmed is whether the second-wave clones peaking on day 37 recognized SARS-CoV-2.

Germline V CDR1 and CDR2: SGHDN, FVKESK. Trimming shortened V by 1 base and J by 8 bases, and 6 bases separated the two germline ends. CDR3 length: 12 amino acids. TCR alpha and TCR beta cDNA libraries with sample barcodes and UMIs came from 5'RACE using constant-segment primers. MiXCR was run by TCRdb on the 5' RACE reads, yielding one entry per CDR3 protein. The data hold more than 110,000 distinct CDR3 sequences, with approximately 26% observed a single time. With regard to this clonotype: Its antigen is unknown.

The TCR originated in an adult woman who had mild COVID-19 (a few samples of this study predate the infection). Cell type and time point are not known. The V and J genes are TRBV14 and TRBJ2-1; D gene uncertain. Sample: PBMCs or a T cell subset sorted from them (not recorded which). This CDR3 is CASSQVVYEQFF. The CDR3 DNA reads as TGTGCCAGCAGCCAAGTTGTTTATGAGCAGTTCTTC.